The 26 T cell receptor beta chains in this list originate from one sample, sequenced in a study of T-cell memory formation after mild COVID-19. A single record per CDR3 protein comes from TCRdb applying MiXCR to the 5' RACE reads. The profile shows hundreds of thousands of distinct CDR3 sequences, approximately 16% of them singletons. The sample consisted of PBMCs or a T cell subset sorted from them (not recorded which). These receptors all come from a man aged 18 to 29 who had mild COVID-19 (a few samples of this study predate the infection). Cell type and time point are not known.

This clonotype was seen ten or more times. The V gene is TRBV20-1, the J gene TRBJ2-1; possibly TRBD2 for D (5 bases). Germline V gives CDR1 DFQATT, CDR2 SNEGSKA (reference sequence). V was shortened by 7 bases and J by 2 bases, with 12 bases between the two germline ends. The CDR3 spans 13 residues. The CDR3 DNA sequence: TGCAGTGGCTTGGCGGGTACCTACAATGAGCAGTTCTTC. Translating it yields CSGLAGTYNEQFF.

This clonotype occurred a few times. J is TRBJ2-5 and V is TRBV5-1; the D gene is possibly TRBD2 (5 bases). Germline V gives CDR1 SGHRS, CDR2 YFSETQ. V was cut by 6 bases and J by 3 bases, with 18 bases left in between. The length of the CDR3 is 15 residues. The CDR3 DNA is TGCGCCAGCACCCAATTTGCGGGTGTAAAAGAGACCCAGTACTTC. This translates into CASTQFAGVKETQYF. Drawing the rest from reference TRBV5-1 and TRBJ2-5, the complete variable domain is KAGVTQTPRYLIKTRGQQVTLSCSPISGHRSVSWYQQTPGQGLQFLFEYFSETQRNKGNFPGRFSGRQFSNSRSEMNVSTLELGDSALYLCASTQFAGVKETQYFGPGTRLLVL.

The CDR3 DNA reads TGTGCCAGTAGTATAGGAGGACCCCCACAAGAGACCCAGTACTTC. Translated: CASSIGGPPQETQYF. The rearrangement links TRBV19 to TRBJ2-5; D gene ambiguous. V lost 1 base and J 2 bases, leaving 11 bases between the germline ends. Germline CDR1 is LNHDA and CDR2 is SQIVND (reference sequence). The CDR3 loop spans 15 amino acids.

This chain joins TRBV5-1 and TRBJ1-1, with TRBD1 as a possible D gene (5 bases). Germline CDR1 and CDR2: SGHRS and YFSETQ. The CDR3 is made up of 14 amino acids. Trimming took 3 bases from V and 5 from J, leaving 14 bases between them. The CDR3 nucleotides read TGCGCCAGCAGCTACATGGGGGATGGAACTGAAGCTTTCTTT. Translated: CASSYMGDGTEAFF.

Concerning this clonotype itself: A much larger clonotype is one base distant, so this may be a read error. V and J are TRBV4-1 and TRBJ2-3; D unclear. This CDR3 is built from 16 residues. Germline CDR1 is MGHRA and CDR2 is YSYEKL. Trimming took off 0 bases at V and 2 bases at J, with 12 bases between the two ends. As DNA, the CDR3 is TGCGCCAGCAGCCAAGAGGCTGCCACTAACACAGATACGCAGTATTTT. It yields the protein CASSQEAATNTDTQYF.

CDR3 in DNA: TGTGCCAGCAGTTTACCAGCCACGCAGTATTTT. Translation gives CASSLPATQYF. The chain recombines TRBV27 with TRBJ2-3; no clear D gene. The germline V gene has CDR1 MNHEY and CDR2 SMNVEV (reference sequence). The CDR3 extends over 11 amino acids. V was cut by 2 bases and J by 9 bases, with 6 bases left in between.

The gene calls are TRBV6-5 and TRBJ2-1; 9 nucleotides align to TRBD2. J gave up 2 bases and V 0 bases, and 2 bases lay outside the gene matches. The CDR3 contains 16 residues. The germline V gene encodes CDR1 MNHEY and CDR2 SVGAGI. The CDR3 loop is CASSYSQRGAYNEQFF. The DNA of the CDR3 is TGTGCCAGCAGTTACTCCCAGCGGGGGGCCTACAATGAGCAGTTCTTC.

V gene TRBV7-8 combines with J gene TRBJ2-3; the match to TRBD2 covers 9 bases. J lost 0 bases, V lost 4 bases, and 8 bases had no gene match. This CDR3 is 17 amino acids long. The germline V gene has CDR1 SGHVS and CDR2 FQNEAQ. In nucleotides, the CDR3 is TGTGCCAGCAGCTCCTCCTTAGCGGGGGAGAGCACAGATACGCAGTATTTT. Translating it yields CASSSSLAGESTDTQYF.

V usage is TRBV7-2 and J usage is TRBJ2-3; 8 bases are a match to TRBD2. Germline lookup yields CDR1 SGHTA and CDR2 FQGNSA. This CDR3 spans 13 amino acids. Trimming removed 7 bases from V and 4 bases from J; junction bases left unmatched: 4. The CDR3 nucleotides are TGTGCCAGCACCGCGGGGGGATCAGATACGCAGTATTTT. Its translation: CASTAGGSDTQYF.

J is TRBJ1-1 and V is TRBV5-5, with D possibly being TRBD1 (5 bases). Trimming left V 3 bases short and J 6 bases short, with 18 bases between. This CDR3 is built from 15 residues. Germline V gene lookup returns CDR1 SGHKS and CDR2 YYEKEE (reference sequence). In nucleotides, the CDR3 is TGTGCCAGCAGCTGGACCGGGACTCGCGACCCTGAAGCTTTCTTT. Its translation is CASSWTGTRDPEAFF.

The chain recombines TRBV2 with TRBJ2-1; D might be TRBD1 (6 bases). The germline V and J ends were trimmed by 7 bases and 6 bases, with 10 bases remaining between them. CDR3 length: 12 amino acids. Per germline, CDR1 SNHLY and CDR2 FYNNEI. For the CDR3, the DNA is TGTGCCAGCACCCAAGGGGGCAATGAGCAGTTCTTC. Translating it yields CASTQGGNEQFF.

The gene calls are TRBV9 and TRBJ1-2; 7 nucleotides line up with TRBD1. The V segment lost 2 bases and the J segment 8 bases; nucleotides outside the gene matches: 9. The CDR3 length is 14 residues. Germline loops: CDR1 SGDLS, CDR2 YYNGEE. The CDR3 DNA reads TGTGCCAGCAGCGTTTCGGACAGGATGAGAGGCTACACCTTC. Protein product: CASSVSDRMRGYTF.

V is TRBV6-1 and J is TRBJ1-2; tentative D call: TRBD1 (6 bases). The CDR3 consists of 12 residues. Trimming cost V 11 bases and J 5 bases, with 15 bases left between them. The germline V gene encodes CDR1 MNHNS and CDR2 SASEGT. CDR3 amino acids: CASGGRGYGYTF. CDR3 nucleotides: TGTGCCTCCGGGGGCAGGGGTTATGGCTACACCTTC.

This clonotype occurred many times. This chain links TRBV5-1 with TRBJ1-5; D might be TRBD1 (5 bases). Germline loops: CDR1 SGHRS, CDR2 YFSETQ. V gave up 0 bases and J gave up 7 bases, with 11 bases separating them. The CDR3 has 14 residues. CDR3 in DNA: TGCGCCAGCAGCTTGGATCAGGGAGGCCAGCCCCAGCATTTT. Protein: CASSLDQGGQPQHF. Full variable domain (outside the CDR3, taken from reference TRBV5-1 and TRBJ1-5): KAGVTQTPRYLIKTRGQQVTLSCSPISGHRSVSWYQQTPGQGLQFLFEYFSETQRNKGNFPGRFSGRQFSNSRSEMNVSTLELGDSALYLCASSLDQGGQPQHFGDGTRLSIL.

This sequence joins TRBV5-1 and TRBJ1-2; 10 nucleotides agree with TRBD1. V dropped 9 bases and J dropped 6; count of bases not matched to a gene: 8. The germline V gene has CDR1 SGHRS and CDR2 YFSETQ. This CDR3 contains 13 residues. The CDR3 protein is CATRGTGVDGYTF. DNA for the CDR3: TGCGCCACCCGGGGGACAGGGGTCGATGGCTACACCTTC.

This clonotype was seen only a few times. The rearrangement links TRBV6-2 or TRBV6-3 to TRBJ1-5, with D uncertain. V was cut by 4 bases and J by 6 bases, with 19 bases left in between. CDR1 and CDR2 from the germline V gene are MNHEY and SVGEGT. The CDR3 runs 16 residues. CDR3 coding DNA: TGTGCCAGCAGTTCTGCGGGTTTCCGGGAACTTCAGCCCCAGCATTTT. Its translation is CASSSAGFRELQPQHF.

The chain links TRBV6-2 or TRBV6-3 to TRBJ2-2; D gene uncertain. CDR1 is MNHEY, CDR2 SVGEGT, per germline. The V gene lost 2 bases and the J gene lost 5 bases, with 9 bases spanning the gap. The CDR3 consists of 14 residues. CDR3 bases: TGTGCCAGCAGTTACGCCCGGGTTACCGGGGAGCTGTTTTTT. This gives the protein CASSYARVTGELFF.

CDR3 region: CASSASGYNEQFF. The CDR3 DNA is TGTGCCAGCAGTGCTAGCGGGTACAATGAGCAGTTCTTC. The genes are TRBV6-2 or TRBV6-3 and TRBJ2-1; 8 nucleotides align to TRBD2. The CDR3 loop spans 13 amino acids. Looked up from germline, CDR1 is MNHEY and CDR2 is SVGEGT. V was pared by 5 bases and J by 4 bases, with 1 base of the junction left unmatched.

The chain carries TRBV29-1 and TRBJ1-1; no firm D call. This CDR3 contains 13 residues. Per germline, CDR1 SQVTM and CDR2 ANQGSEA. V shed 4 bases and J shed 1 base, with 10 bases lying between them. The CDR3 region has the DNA TGCAGCGTTGCTAGACACCGGAACACTGAAGCTTTCTTT. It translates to CSVARHRNTEAFF.

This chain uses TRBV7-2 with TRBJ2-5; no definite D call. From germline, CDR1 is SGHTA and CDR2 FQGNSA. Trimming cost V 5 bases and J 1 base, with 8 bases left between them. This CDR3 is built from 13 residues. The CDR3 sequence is CASSARTQETQYF. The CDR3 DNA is TGTGCCAGCAGCGCCCGGACCCAAGAGACCCAGTACTTC.

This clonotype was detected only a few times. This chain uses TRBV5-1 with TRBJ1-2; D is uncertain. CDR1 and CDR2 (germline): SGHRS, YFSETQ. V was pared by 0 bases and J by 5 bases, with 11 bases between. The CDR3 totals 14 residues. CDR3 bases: TGCGCCAGCAGCTTGGATCCAGGATCATATGGCTACACCTTC. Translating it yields CASSLDPGSYGYTF.

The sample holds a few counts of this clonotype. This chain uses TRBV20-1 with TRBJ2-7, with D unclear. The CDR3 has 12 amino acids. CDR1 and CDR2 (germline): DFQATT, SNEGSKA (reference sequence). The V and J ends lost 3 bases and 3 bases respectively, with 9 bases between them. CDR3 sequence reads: CSASGRSYEQYF. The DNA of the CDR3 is TGCAGTGCTAGTGGCCGGAGCTACGAGCAGTACTTC.

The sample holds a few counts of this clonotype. This CDR3 is CSARHMDQGGYEQYF. In nucleotides, the CDR3 is TGCAGTGCTAGGCATATGGACCAGGGAGGCTACGAGCAGTACTTC. The genes are TRBV20-1 and TRBJ2-7; tentative D call: TRBD2 (6 bases). Germline V gene data show CDR1 as DFQATT and CDR2 as SNEGSKA (reference sequence). V dropped 3 bases and J dropped 3 bases, with 18 bases sitting between them. This CDR3 contains 15 residues.

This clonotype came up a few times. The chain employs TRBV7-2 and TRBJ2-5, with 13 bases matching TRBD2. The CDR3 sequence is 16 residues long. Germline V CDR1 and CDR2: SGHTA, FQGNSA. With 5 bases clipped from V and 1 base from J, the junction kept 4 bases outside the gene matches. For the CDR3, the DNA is TGTGCCAGCAGCACGGGACTAGCGGGGATCCAAGAGACCCAGTACTTC. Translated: CASSTGLAGIQETQYF.

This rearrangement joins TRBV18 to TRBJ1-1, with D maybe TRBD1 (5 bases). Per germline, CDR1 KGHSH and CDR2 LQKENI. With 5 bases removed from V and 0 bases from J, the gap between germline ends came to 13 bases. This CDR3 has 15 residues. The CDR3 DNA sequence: TGTGCCAGCTCATTCGCCCGGGACCTGAACACTGAAGCTTTCTTT. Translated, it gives CASSFARDLNTEAFF.

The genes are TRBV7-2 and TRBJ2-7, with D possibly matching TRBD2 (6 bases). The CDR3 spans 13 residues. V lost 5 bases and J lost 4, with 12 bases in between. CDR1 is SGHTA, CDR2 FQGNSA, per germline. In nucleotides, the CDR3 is TGTGCCAGCAGCCCTAATAGCGGTTACGAGCAGTACTTC. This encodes CASSPNSGYEQYF.